These 6 T cell receptor beta chains were all obtained from the same sample, sequenced in a study of shared clonotypes between healthy human individuals. Clones were sequenced by immunoSEQ multiplex PCR, and TCRdb holds only the in-frame ones, with some missing. The sample holds roughly 2.2 million clones, roughly 93% seen once. What was sequenced was naive CD4+ T cells from PBMCs. Subset denoted: CD45RA+ positively selected. These receptors all come from a young man in good health. Some clones in this sample may be carry-over from other donors' samples.

On this clone itself: In the same sample, other DNA sequences code for this CDR3. This chain uses TRBV5-1 with TRBJ1-5; D is undetermined. This CDR3 has 13 amino acids. Germline V CDR1 and CDR2: SGHRS, YFSETQ. Trimming removed 1 base from V and 4 bases from J, with 6 bases in between. The CDR3 DNA follows: TGCGCCAGCAGCTTGAGCGGAAATCAGCCCCAGCATTTT. Translating it yields CASSLSGNQPQHF.

This clone was seen once. The chain combines TRBV18 with TRBJ1-1; possibly TRBD1 for D (5 bases). Germline values: CDR1 KGHSH, CDR2 LQKENI. CDR3 length equals 15 residues. V shed 6 bases and J shed 2 bases, with 16 bases lying between them. In nucleotides, the CDR3 is TGTGCCAGCTCGGGGCTAACGGGGGTTAACACTGAAGCTTTCTTT. Translated: CASSGLTGVNTEAFF.

This clone appeared a single time. The limits of the CDR3 on the DNA are not certain, so only TCRdb's listed CDR3 is given. The rearrangement joins TRBV15 to TRBJ2-1; TRBD2, as called in the table, went unchecked against the DNA. The V gene's germline CDR1 is LNHNV and CDR2 YYDKDF (reference sequence). The CDR3 extends over 13 residues, inclusive of both ends. The CDR3 reads CATSREVAGGSFF.

V usage is TRBV6-4 and J usage is TRBJ2-1; 10 bases align to TRBD2. The V and J ends lost 4 bases and 3 bases, in that order; junction bases with no gene match: 3. This CDR3 is 15 amino acids long. Germline V CDR1 and CDR2: MRHNA, SNTAGT. The CDR3 reads CASSGTSGRYNEQFF. CDR3 nucleotides: TGTGCCAGCAGTGGGACTAGCGGACGCTACAATGAGCAGTTCTTC.

The chain links TRBV9 to TRBJ2-1, with D perhaps being TRBD1 or TRBD2 (6 bases each). Germline V gives CDR1 SGDLS, CDR2 YYNGEE. The CDR3 totals 14 residues. V shed 4 bases and J shed 9 bases, with 17 bases lying between them. The CDR3 DNA reads as TGTGCCAGCAGCCCACTGCTGGGGGGCGGTGAGCAGTTCTTC. Amino acid sequence: CASSPLLGGGEQFF.

V gene TRBV28 combines with J gene TRBJ2-7; D is ambiguous. CDR3 size: 14 residues. V gave up 5 bases and J gave up 2 bases, with 13 bases separating them. Germline CDR1 reads MDHEN; CDR2 reads SYDVKM. Here the CDR3 DNA reads TGTGCCAGCAGTGTCTACGGCGGAACCTACGAGCAGTACTTC. Protein: CASSVYGGTYEQYF.